This T cell receptor beta chain was identified during a study of cytomegalovirus exposure and HLA in healthy donors. The study's findings and limits: Many donors shared some public TCRs, even though most TCR sequences were rare.

Germline V CDR1 and CDR2: SEHNR, FQNEAQ (reference sequence). This CDR3 is built from 13 residues. A note on this clone: What it binds is unknown.

Primers: 60 Vbeta forward and 13 Jbeta reverse. Clones were sequenced by immunoSEQ multiplex PCR, and TCRdb holds only the in-frame ones, with some missing. The sample has some 84,000 clones, over 75% seen once. Sequenced sample: PBMCs. This clonotype was sampled from a male donor in good health and CMV-seropositive. The chain uses TRBV7-9 and TRBJ2-6, with no clear D. The CDR3 DNA follows: TGTGCAGGAGATCCTTTCGGGGCCAACGTCCTGACTTTC. The encoded protein is CAGDPFGANVLTF.